The TCR beta chain described here comes from a study of cytomegalovirus exposure and HLA in healthy donors. With respect to this clone: What it binds is not known.

Overall study results and limits: Reports indicated that the classifier achieved high specificity and sensitivity in diagnosing cytomegalovirus status.

The PCR was carried out with 60 Vbeta primers and 13 Jbeta primers. Method: immunoSEQ multiplex PCR; TCRdb's copy keeps in-frame clones and lacks some. This table holds more than 150,000 clones, 65% to 85% found once. This sequence was found in a young woman in good health and CMV-seropositive. Input material: PBMCs.

The CDR3 here is CSVVSTTGELFF. Here the CDR3 DNA reads TGCAGCGTTGTGAGTACCACCGGGGAGCTGTTTTTT. This rearrangement joins TRBV29-1 to TRBJ2-2; D gene ambiguous. The CDR3 has 12 residues. The germline V gene has CDR1 SQVTM and CDR2 ANQGSEA. Trimming removed 4 bases at V and 4 bases at J, with 7 bases between.